Here is one T cell receptor beta chain with its context. These data originate in a study of blood T cell repertoires in COVID-19. The CDR3 length is 16 residues. The germline CDR1 and CDR2 sequences are SGHRS and YFSETQ. V lost 4 bases and J lost 0, with 11 bases in between. This table comes from immunoSEQ multiplex PCR, and its TCRdb copy is limited to in-frame clones, with some not included. The table shows 28,000 or so clones, with about 91% occurring only once. Sequenced sample: peripheral blood. This sequence joins TRBV5-1 and TRBJ2-6; possible D gene TRBD2, 6 bases. The receptor was isolated from a human donor in a cohort sampled during active COVID-19. The CDR3 reads CASSRGLTSGANVLTF. CDR3 nucleotide sequence: TGCGCCAGCAGCCGGGGACTGACCTCTGGGGCCAACGTCCTGACTTTC.